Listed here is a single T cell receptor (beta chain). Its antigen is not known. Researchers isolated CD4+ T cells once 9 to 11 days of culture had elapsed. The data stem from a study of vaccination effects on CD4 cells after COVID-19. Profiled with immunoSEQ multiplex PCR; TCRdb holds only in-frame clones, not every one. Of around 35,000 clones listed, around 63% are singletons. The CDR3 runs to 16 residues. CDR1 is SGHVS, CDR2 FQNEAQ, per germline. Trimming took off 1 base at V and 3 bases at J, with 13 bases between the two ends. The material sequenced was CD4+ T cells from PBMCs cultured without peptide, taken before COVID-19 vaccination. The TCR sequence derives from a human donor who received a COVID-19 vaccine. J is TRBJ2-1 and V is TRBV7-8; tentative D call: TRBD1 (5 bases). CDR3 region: CASSLEGSRDYNEQFF. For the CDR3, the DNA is TGTGCCAGCAGCTTAGAGGGTAGCAGGGACTACAATGAGCAGTTCTTC. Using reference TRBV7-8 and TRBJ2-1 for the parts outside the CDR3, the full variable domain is GAGVSQSPRYKVAKRGQDVALRCDPISGHVSLFWYQQALGQGPEFLTYFQNEAQLDKSGLPSDRFFAERPEGSVSTLKIQRTQQEDSAVYLCASSLEGSRDYNEQFFGPGTRLTVL.